Listed here are 7 T cell receptor beta chains from one sample, sequenced in a study of cytotoxic CD8 clonotypes in ibrutinib-treated CLL. The table came from immunoSEQ multiplex PCR; TCRdb's copy has only in-frame clones and leaves some out. The repertoire consists of fewer than 25,000 clones, with 74% occurring once and the leading ten covering roughly 26%. The sample in question was PBMCs, obtained before ibrutinib treatment. These receptors were collected from a human donor with chronic lymphocytic leukemia.

The chain carries TRBV7-3 and TRBJ2-3; TRBD1 aligns across 10 bases. CDR3 length: 14 amino acids. From germline, CDR1 is SGHTA and CDR2 FQGTGA. The trim removed 3 bases at V and 4 bases at J, leaving 1 base unmatched. CDR3 amino acids: CASSLTGGADTQYF. The CDR3 coding sequence is TGTGCCAGCAGCTTGACAGGGGGCGCAGATACGCAGTATTTT.

The chain links TRBV9 to TRBJ2-3; D perhaps matches TRBD2 (6 bases). The germline gives CDR1 SGDLS, CDR2 YYNGEE. The V end lost 0 bases, the J end lost 8 bases, and 16 bases lay between the germline ends. The CDR3 contains 15 residues. The chain's CDR3 is CASSVARRADATQYF. CDR3 DNA sequence: TGTGCCAGCAGCGTAGCGCGGAGGGCAGACGCTACGCAGTATTTT.

The chain links TRBV7-8 to TRBJ2-2; TRBD2 agrees at 7 bases. The length of the CDR3 is 16 residues. The V and J ends lost 2 bases and 4 bases, in that order; junction bases with no gene match: 7. Germline CDR1 and CDR2: SGHVS and FQNEAQ. The CDR3 coding sequence is TGTGCCAGCAGCTTACGTGCGGGAGTCAGCACCGGGGAGCTGTTTTTT. As protein: CASSLRAGVSTGELFF.

The chain uses TRBV5-1 and TRBJ2-7, with D perhaps matching TRBD1 or TRBD2 (5 bases each). The CDR3 totals 15 residues. The V gene lost 3 bases and the J gene lost 0 bases, with 13 bases spanning the gap. In germline, CDR1 is SGHRS, CDR2 YFSETQ. CDR3 sequence reads: CASSSGTYSSYEQYF. The CDR3 DNA sequence: TGCGCCAGCAGCTCCGGGACCTACAGCTCCTACGAGCAGTACTTC.

Only one count was recorded for this clone. This chain connects TRBV2 to TRBJ2-1; 8 bases line up with TRBD2. Trimming cost V 1 base and J 4 bases; bases outside gene matches: 9. From germline, CDR1 is SNHLY and CDR2 FYNNEI. The length of the CDR3 is 17 residues. As DNA, the CDR3 is TGTGCCAGCAGTGAAGGGACGGGAGGGCCCACGTACAATGAGCAGTTCTTC. The encoded protein is CASSEGTGGPTYNEQFF. Filled out from reference TRBV2 and TRBJ2-1, the complete variable domain reads EPEVTQTPSHQVTQMGQEVILRCVPISNHLYFYWYRQILGQKVEFLVSFYNNEISEKSEIFDDQFSVERPDGSNFTLKIRSTKLEDSAMYFCASSEGTGGPTYNEQFFGPGTRLTVL.

This rearrangement joins TRBV9 to TRBJ2-3; possibly TRBD1 for D (6 bases). With 4 bases removed from V and 2 bases from J, the gap between germline ends came to 8 bases. The CDR3 is 13 residues long. The germline V gene has CDR1 SGDLS and CDR2 YYNGEE. This CDR3 is CASSRQVTDTQYF. CDR3 in DNA: TGTGCCAGCAGCCGACAGGTCACAGATACGCAGTATTTT.

V and J are TRBV21-1 and TRBJ2-7; the table's D call TRBD1 went unverified against the DNA. TRBV21-1 is deemed a pseudogene. The CDR3 extends over 15 amino acids. CDR3 nucleotides: TGTGCCAGCAGCGGCAATATTTGGGCGTCCTACGAGCAGTACTTC. Translating it yields CASSGNIWASYEQYF.